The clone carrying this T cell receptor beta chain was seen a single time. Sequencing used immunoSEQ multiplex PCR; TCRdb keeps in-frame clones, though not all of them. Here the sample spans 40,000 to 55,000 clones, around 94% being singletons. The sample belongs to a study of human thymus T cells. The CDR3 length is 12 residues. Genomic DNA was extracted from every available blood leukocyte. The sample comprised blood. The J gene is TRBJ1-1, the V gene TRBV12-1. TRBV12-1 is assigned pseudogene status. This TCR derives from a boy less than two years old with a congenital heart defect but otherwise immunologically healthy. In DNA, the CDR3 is TGTGCCACCTGCCAACTTAACACTGAAGCTTTCTTT. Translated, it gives CATCQLNTEAFF.